These 25 T cell receptor beta chains were sequenced from one sample in a study of blood T cell repertoires in COVID-19. Sequenced by immunoSEQ multiplex PCR; TCRdb stores in-frame clones only, minus some. Among about 270,000 clones listed, 86% were seen once. Sequencing input: peripheral blood. These receptors were collected from a man aged 40-49 years with active or convalescent COVID-19.

V is TRBV10-3 and J is TRBJ2-7, with a weak D call TRBD2 (6 bases). Germline V gene sequence: CDR1 ENHRY, CDR2 SYGVKD. The CDR3 is made up of 16 amino acids. V lost 0 bases to trimming and J lost 0 bases, with 12 bases between them. The DNA of the CDR3 is TGTGCCATCAGTGAGTCGGAGGGACGTAGCTCCTACGAGCAGTACTTC. Translating gives CAISESEGRSSYEQYF.

CDR3 in amino acids: CAISDPDRDNYGYTF. The CDR3 nucleotides read TGTGCCATCAGTGATCCGGACAGGGACAACTATGGCTACACCTTC. The V and J genes are TRBV10-3 and TRBJ1-2, with 8 bases fitting TRBD1. V lost 3 bases to trimming and J lost 2 bases; unmatched junction nucleotides: 5. The CDR3 runs to 15 residues. Germline CDR1 and CDR2: ENHRY and SYGVKD.

The chain has TRBV18 and TRBJ2-3, with 9 nucleotides matching TRBD1. From germline, CDR1 is KGHSH and CDR2 LQKENI. V lost 3 bases, J lost 3 bases, and 1 base stayed unmatched. The CDR3 is 14 amino acids. In DNA form, the CDR3 reads TGTGCCAGCTCACCCGGGACAGGGACAGATACGCAGTATTTT. Protein product: CASSPGTGTDTQYF. Variable domain in full (rest from reference TRBV18 and TRBJ2-3): NAGVMQNPRHLVRRRGQEARLRCSPMKGHSHVYWYRQLPEEGLKFMVYLQKENIIDESGMPKERFSAEFPKEGPSILRIQQVVRGDSAAYFCASSPGTGTDTQYFGPGTRLTVL.

The chain is built from TRBV24-1 and TRBJ2-1; 7 bases are shared with TRBD2. Germline-derived CDR1 and CDR2 are KGHDR and SFDVKD. V shed 0 bases, J shed 6 bases, and the junction held 4 bases outside the gene matches. The CDR3 is 15 amino acids. This CDR3 is CATSDLGLGGNEQFF. CDR3 bases: TGTGCCACCAGTGATTTGGGACTAGGAGGCAATGAGCAGTTCTTC.

The gene calls are TRBV7-3 and TRBJ2-2, with 7 bases matching TRBD2. J gave up 3 bases and V 2 bases, and 3 bases lay outside the gene matches. Germline-derived CDR1 and CDR2 are SGHTA and FQGTGA. The CDR3 is 15 amino acids. In DNA, the CDR3 is TGTGCCAGCAGCTTAGGACTAGTGGACACCGGGGAGCTGTTTTTT. Translated: CASSLGLVDTGELFF. Full variable domain (missing parts from reference TRBV7-3 and TRBJ2-2): GAGVSQTPSNKVTEKGKYVELRCDPISGHTALYWYRQSLGQGPEFLIYFQGTGAADDSGLPNDRFFAVRPEGSVSTLKIQRTERGDSAVYLCASSLGLVDTGELFFGEGSRLTVL.

The V and J genes are TRBV5-1 and TRBJ2-5, with 7 bases fitting TRBD2. The V and J ends lost 0 bases and 2 bases, in that order; junction bases with no gene match: 7. Germline V gives CDR1 SGHRS, CDR2 YFSETQ. This CDR3 has 16 amino acids. The CDR3 DNA is TGCGCCAGCAGCTTGGCCGGAGCGGGGATTCAAGAGACCCAGTACTTC. It translates to CASSLAGAGIQETQYF. Looking up the rest from reference TRBV5-1 and TRBJ2-5 gives the full variable domain: KAGVTQTPRYLIKTRGQQVTLSCSPISGHRSVSWYQQTPGQGLQFLFEYFSETQRNKGNFPGRFSGRQFSNSRSEMNVSTLELGDSALYLCASSLAGAGIQETQYFGPGTRLLVL.

This clone was recorded only once. This chain links TRBV9 with TRBJ2-1; 9 bases align to TRBD2. Germline V gene data show CDR1 as SGDLS and CDR2 as YYNGEE. The V gene end was trimmed by 2 bases and the J gene end by 5 bases; junction bases not matched to a gene: 8. The CDR3 is made up of 16 amino acids. The DNA for the CDR3 is TGTGCCAGCAGCGTCGCCCCGACTAGCGGTCACAATGAGCAGTTCTTC. Amino acids: CASSVAPTSGHNEQFF.

This sequence joins TRBV5-1 and TRBJ1-1, with 8 bases fitting TRBD1. V shed 1 base, J shed 6 bases, and the junction held 2 bases outside the gene matches. Germline V gene data show CDR1 as SGHRS and CDR2 as YFSETQ. The length of the CDR3 is 13 residues. The CDR3 reads CASSLQGAAEAFF. In nucleotides, the CDR3 is TGCGCCAGCAGCTTGCAGGGGGCCGCTGAAGCTTTCTTT.

This chain links TRBV11-2 with TRBJ1-2; the D gene is possibly TRBD1 (6 bases). The CDR3 has 15 residues. Germline values: CDR1 SGHAT, CDR2 FQNNGV. V was pared by 5 bases and J by 2 bases, with 15 bases between. CDR3: CASSPRGAGNYGYTF. The CDR3 DNA reads as TGTGCCAGCAGCCCACGGGGGGCAGGGAACTATGGCTACACCTTC. Full variable domain (remainder filled in from reference TRBV11-2 and TRBJ1-2): EAGVAQSPRYKIIEKRQSVAFWCNPISGHATLYWYQQILGQGPKLLIQFQNNGVVDDSQLPKDRFSAERLKGVDSTLKIQPAKLEDSAVYLCASSPRGAGNYGYTFGSGTRLTVV.

The chain uses TRBV9 and TRBJ1-2; 12 positions match TRBD1. V lost 0 bases, J lost 3 bases, and 12 bases stayed unmatched. Per the germline V gene, CDR1 is SGDLS and CDR2 is YYNGEE. There are 19 residues in the CDR3. CDR3 amino acids: CASSVDGGQGAPSHYGYTF. In DNA, the CDR3 is TGTGCCAGCAGCGTAGATGGGGGACAGGGGGCACCTAGCCACTATGGCTACACCTTC.

The chain carries TRBV27 and TRBJ2-1, with TRBD1 matching over 9 bases. The germline V gene encodes CDR1 MNHEY and CDR2 SMNVEV (reference sequence). The CDR3 runs 12 residues. The V gene end was trimmed by 8 bases and the J gene end by 7 bases; junction bases not matched to a gene: 3. The CDR3 here is CASRQGGNEQFF. The DNA for the CDR3 is TGTGCCAGCCGACAGGGGGGGAATGAGCAGTTCTTC.

The chain is built from TRBV6-5 and TRBJ2-7; TRBD2 matches at 7 bases. The CDR3 is 16 amino acids. J lost 0 bases, V lost 0 bases, and 5 bases had no gene match. Germline V gene sequence: CDR1 MNHEY, CDR2 SVGAGI. CDR3 loop: CASSYSFPGGSYEQYF. CDR3 bases: TGTGCCAGCAGTTACTCATTCCCGGGGGGCTCCTACGAGCAGTACTTC.

This chain connects TRBV5-1 to TRBJ1-5; D might be TRBD1 (6 bases). Trimming stripped 0 bases from V and 4 bases from J, with 11 bases between. CDR3 size: 15 residues. Germline V gene sequence: CDR1 SGHRS, CDR2 YFSETQ. This CDR3 reads CASSLVAGANQPQHF. CDR3 in DNA: TGCGCCAGCAGCTTGGTTGCGGGGGCGAATCAGCCCCAGCATTTT.

This rearrangement joins TRBV9 to TRBJ2-5, with D perhaps TRBD1 (6 bases). Germline-derived CDR1 and CDR2 are SGDLS and YYNGEE. This CDR3 region has 14 residues. V was pared by 2 bases and J by 2 bases, with 10 bases between. This CDR3 is CASSVGTKQETQYF. Here the CDR3 DNA reads TGTGCCAGCAGCGTCGGGACAAAACAAGAGACCCAGTACTTC.

The V and J genes are TRBV6-6 and TRBJ1-5, with a tentative D call TRBD1 (6 bases). Germline V CDR1 and CDR2: MNHNY, SVGAGI (reference sequence). Trimming removed 5 bases from V and 4 bases from J, with 12 bases in between. This CDR3 is built from 14 residues. CDR3 sequence (DNA): TGTGCCAGCAGTGCCCGGACAGTGAATCAGCCCCAGCATTTT. As protein: CASSARTVNQPQHF.

J is TRBJ2-1 and V is TRBV27; 14 positions match TRBD2. The CDR3 runs to 15 residues. With 8 bases clipped from V and 7 bases from J, the junction kept 7 bases outside the gene matches. Germline CDR1 MNHEY, CDR2 SMNVEV (reference sequence). In DNA form, the CDR3 reads TGTGCCAGCGCAAGACTAGCGGGAGGGCCAAATGAGCAGTTCTTC. Protein: CASARLAGGPNEQFF.

The CDR3 DNA is TGTGCCAGCAGCGTAGGGTCTTTCGGGGATCAGCCCCAGCATTTT. Its translation: CASSVGSFGDQPQHF. This chain connects TRBV9 to TRBJ1-5, with D uncertain. Germline CDR1 SGDLS, CDR2 YYNGEE. Trimming took off 0 bases at V and 5 bases at J, with 12 bases between the two ends. The CDR3 length is 15 residues.

V is TRBV19 and J is TRBJ2-1; 7 bases line up with TRBD2. J gave up 4 bases and V 0 bases, and 6 bases lay outside the gene matches. This CDR3 has 16 residues. CDR1 is LNHDA, CDR2 SQIVND, per germline (reference sequence). In DNA, the CDR3 is TGTGCCAGTAGTATAGATTCTAGCGGTGCTTACAATGAGCAGTTCTTC. It yields the protein CASSIDSSGAYNEQFF.

The chain uses TRBV6-5 and TRBJ2-1; 7 bases are shared with TRBD2. This CDR3 has 15 amino acids. Germline V gene sequence: CDR1 MNHEY, CDR2 SVGAGI. The J segment lost 11 bases and the V segment lost 2 bases, leaving 12 bases of the junction unmatched. This chain's CDR3 is CASSYAGDLAKQQFF. CDR3 nucleotides: TGTGCCAGCAGTTACGCGGGGGACCTAGCGAAACAGCAGTTCTTC.

This clone has a single count. The chain links TRBV4-2 to TRBJ2-1; 11 nucleotides align to TRBD2. The CDR3 has 16 amino acids. V was pared by 0 bases and J by 9 bases, with 7 bases of the junction left unmatched. CDR1 is LGHNA and CDR2 is YNFKEQ in the germline V gene. The CDR3 is CASSQDLLAGGGEQFF. CDR3 DNA: TGTGCCAGCAGCCAAGATTTGCTAGCGGGAGGAGGTGAGCAGTTCTTC.

V and J are TRBV2 and TRBJ1-6; unclear D gene. CDR1 is SNHLY and CDR2 is FYNNEI in the germline V gene. Trimming removed 7 bases at V and 11 bases at J, with 12 bases between. The CDR3 runs to 12 residues. The CDR3 protein is CASTVTRAPLHF. The CDR3 bases are TGTGCCAGCACCGTGACCCGGGCACCCCTCCACTTT. Using reference TRBV2 and TRBJ1-6 for the parts outside the CDR3, the full variable domain is EPEVTQTPSHQVTQMGQEVILRCVPISNHLYFYWYRQILGQKVEFLVSFYNNEISEKSEIFDDQFSVERPDGSNFTLKIRSTKLEDSAMYFCASTVTRAPLHFGNGTRLTVT.

The CDR3 bases are TGTGCCAGCAGCCAAGTAGCGGGGGATGTGGTCGATACGCAGTATTTT. This translates into CASSQVAGDVVDTQYF. The chain links TRBV14 to TRBJ2-3, with 9 positions matching TRBD2. Losses at the gene ends were 1 base for V and 6 bases for J; bases not matched to a gene: 8. The CDR3 is made up of 16 amino acids. The V gene's germline CDR1 is SGHDN and CDR2 FVKESK.

J is TRBJ1-1 and V is TRBV5-1; no clear D gene. CDR3 size: 13 residues. V lost 0 bases and J lost 8, with 11 bases in between. Germline lookup yields CDR1 SGHRS and CDR2 YFSETQ. As DNA, the CDR3 is TGCGCCAGCAGCTTGGGCAGGCCCCCAGAAGCTTTCTTT. It translates to CASSLGRPPEAFF. The full variable domain, with the rest looked up from reference TRBV5-1 and TRBJ1-1, is KAGVTQTPRYLIKTRGQQVTLSCSPISGHRSVSWYQQTPGQGLQFLFEYFSETQRNKGNFPGRFSGRQFSNSRSEMNVSTLELGDSALYLCASSLGRPPEAFFGQGTRLTVV.

This clone came up a few times. The V call is TRBV24-1, the J call TRBJ1-2; D gene ambiguous. From germline, CDR1 is KGHDR and CDR2 SFDVKD. There are 12 residues in the CDR3. The V gene lost 6 bases and the J gene lost 7 bases, with 11 bases spanning the gap. The CDR3 DNA is TGTGCCACCAGTAGAGGTTTCGGTGGCTACACCTTC. Residues: CATSRGFGGYTF.

The CDR3 coding sequence is TGTGCCAGCAGCGTAGCGGAGGGTTCGATCGGTGGCTACACCTTC. Protein sequence: CASSVAEGSIGGYTF. The rearrangement links TRBV9 to TRBJ1-2; D gene unclear. Trimming left V 0 bases short and J 7 bases short, with 16 bases between. From germline, CDR1 is SGDLS and CDR2 YYNGEE. The CDR3 has 15 amino acids.